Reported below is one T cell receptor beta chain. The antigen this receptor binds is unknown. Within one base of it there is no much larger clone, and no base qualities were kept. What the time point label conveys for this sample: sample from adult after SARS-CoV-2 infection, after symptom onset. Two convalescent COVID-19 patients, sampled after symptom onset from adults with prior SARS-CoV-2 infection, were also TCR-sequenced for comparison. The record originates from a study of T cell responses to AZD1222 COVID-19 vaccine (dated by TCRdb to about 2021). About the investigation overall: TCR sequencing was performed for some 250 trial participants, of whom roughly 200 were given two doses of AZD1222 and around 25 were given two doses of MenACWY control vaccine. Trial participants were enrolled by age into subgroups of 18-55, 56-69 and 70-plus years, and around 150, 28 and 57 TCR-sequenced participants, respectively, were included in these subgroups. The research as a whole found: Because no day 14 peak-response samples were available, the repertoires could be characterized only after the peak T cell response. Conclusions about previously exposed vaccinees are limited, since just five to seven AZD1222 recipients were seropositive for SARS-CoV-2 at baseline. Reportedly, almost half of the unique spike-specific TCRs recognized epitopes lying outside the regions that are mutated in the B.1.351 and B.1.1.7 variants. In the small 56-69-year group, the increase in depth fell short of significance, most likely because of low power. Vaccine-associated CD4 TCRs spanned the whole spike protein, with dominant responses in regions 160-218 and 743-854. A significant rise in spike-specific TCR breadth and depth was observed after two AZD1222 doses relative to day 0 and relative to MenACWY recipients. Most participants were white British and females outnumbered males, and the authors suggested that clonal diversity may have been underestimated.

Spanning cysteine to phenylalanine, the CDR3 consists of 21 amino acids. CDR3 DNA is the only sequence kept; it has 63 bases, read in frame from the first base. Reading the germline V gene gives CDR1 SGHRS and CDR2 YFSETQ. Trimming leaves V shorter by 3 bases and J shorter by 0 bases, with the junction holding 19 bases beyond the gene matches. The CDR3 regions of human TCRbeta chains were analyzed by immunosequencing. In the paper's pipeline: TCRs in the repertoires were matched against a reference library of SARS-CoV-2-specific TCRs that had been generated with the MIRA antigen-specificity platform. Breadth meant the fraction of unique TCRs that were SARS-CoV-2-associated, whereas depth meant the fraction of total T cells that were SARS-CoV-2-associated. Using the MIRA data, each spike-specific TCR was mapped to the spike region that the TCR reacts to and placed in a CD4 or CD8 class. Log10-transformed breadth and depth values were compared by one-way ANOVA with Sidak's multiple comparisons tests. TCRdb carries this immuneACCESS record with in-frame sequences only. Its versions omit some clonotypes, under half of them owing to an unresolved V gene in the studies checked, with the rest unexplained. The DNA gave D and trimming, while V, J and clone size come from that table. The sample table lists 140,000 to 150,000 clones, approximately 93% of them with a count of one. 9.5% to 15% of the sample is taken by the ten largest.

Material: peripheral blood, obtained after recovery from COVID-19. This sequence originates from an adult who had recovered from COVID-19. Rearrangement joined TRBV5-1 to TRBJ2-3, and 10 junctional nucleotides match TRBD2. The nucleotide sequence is TGCGCCAGCAGCTCGGGGCTACACCTAGCGGGAGACATCACTAGCACAGATACGCAGTATTTT. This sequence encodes CASSSGLHLAGDITSTDTQYF.